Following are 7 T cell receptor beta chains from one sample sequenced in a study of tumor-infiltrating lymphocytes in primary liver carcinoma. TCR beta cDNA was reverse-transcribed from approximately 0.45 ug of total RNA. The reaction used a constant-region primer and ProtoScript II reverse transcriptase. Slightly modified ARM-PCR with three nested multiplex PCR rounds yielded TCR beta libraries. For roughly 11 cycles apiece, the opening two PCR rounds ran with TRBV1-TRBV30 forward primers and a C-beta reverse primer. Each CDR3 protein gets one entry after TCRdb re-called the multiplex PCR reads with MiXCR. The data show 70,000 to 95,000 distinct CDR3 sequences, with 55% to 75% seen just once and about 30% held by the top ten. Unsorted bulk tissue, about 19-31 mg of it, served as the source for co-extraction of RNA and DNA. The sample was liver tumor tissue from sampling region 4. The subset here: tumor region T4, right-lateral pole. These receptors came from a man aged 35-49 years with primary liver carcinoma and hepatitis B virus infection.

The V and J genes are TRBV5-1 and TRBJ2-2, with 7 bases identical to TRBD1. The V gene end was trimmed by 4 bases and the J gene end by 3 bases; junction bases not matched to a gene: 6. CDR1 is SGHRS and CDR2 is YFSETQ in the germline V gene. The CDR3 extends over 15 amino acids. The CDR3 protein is CASSRTGDHTGELFF. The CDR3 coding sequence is TGCGCCAGCAGCCGCACAGGGGATCACACCGGGGAGCTGTTTTTT.

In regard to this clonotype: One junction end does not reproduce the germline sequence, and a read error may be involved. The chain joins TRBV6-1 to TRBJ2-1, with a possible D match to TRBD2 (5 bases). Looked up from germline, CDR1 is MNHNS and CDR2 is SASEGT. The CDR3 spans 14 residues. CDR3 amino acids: CTSGEPRVYNVQFF. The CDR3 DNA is TGTACCAGCGGTGAGCCAAGGGTTTACAATGTGCAGTTCTTC.

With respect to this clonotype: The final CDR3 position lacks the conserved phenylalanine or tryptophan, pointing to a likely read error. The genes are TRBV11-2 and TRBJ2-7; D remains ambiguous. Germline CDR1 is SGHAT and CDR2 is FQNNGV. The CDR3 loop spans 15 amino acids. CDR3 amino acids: CDSSLSVGISYKQYL. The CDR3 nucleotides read TGTGACAGCAGCCTATCTGTGGGAATATCCTACAAGCAGTACTTA.

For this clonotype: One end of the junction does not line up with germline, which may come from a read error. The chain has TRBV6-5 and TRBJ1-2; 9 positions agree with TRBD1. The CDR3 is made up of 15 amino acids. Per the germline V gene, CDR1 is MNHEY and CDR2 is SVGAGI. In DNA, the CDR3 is TGTGCCAACAGTTACTCGTACAGGGGGCAGCATGGCTACACCTTC. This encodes CANSYSYRGQHGYTF.

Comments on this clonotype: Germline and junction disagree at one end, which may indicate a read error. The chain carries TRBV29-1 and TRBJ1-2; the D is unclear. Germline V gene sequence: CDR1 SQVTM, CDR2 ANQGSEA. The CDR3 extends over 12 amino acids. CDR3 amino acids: CSVAHPNCGYTF. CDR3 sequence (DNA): TGCAGCGTCGCACATCCCAACTGTGGCTACACCTTC.

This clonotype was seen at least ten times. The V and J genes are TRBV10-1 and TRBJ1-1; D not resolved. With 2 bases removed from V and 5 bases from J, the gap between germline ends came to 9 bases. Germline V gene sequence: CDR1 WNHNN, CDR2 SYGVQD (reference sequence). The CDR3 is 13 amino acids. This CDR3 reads CASSEALKTEAFF. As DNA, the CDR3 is TGCGCCAGCAGTGAGGCTCTCAAAACTGAAGCTTTCTTT.

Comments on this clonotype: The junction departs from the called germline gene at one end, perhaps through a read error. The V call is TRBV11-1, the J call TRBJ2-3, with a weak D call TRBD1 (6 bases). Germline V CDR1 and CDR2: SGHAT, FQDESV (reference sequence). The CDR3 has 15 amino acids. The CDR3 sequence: CTSSLTGYELRYAVF. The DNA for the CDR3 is TGTACCAGCAGTTTAACAGGGTACGAATTAAGATACGCAGTATTT.